This T cell receptor beta chain is from a study of naive and memory T cell subsets. TCR cDNA received a 3' ligated oligonucleotide that carried a UMI. RNA was extracted from around 2.7 ml of whole blood of healthy adults. Unsorted total RNA, about 1 to 1000 ng, was DNase treated before reverse transcription. Germline CDR1 is SQVTM and CDR2 is ANQGSEA. The CDR3 covers 14 residues. The V end lost 6 bases, the J end lost 4 bases, and 15 bases lay between the germline ends. Ligated cDNA underwent four rounds of PCR with nested alpha and beta constant region primers and SP2. A single record per CDR3 protein comes from TCRdb applying MiXCR to the 5' RACE reads. The data show approximately 30,000 distinct CDR3 sequences, with approximately 16% seen just once and around 2.7% held by the top ten.

This receptor was taken from a female donor in good health. The chain is built from TRBV29-1 and TRBJ2-2, with D uncertain. The CDR3 coding sequence is TGCAGCGTGGGATGGAGTCCGGGCACCGGGGAGCTGTTTTTT. Its protein is CSVGWSPGTGELFF.